Listed below are T cell receptor beta chains from one sample, sequenced in a study of blood T cell repertoires in COVID-19. Repertoires were generated with immunoSEQ multiplex PCR, while TCRdb's copy carries only in-frame clones and drops some. This table holds about 120,000 clones, just under 80% found once. The sample comprised peripheral blood. Receptor source: a man aged 55-75 years with active or convalescent COVID-19. Both conserved end residues are part of each CDR3. D genes are given only for firm matches. Expanded clones are given a class, and other clones once, few, many or no size at all.

d_gene	abundance	v_gene	j_gene	CDR3nt	CDR3aa
TRBD2	.	TRBV5-4	TRBJ2-1	TGTGCCAGCAGCTTGGGCGGGACTAGCGGGATTTACAATGAGCAGTTCTTC	CASSLGGTSGIYNEQFF
TRBD2	.	TRBV27	TRBJ2-3	TGTGCCAGCAGTTCTCCGGGAGGCTTCACAGATACGCAGTATTTT	CASSSPGGFTDTQYF
TRBD1	.	TRBV7-3	TRBJ2-1	TGTGCCAGCAGCTCGGGACAGGGGACCCTTAGGTCCAATGAGCAGTTCTTC	CASSSGQGTLRSNEQFF
TRBD2	.	TRBV9	TRBJ2-2	TGTGCCAGCACCCCGGGGGGGGGCGCCGGGGAGCTGTTTTTT	CASTPGGGAGELFF
TRBD1	.	TRBV4-2	TRBJ2-7	TGTGCCAGCAGCCAAACCGGGACAGGGGGCGCAGATTCCCCCGGGAAGCAGTACTTC	CASSQTGTGGADSPGKQYF
TRBD1	once	TRBV15	TRBJ2-7	TGTGCCACCAGCGGACGGGGGACGGACAGGGTGACGACCCTCCCGTACGAGCAGTACTTC	CATSGRGTDRVTTLPYEQYF
TRBD2	few	TRBV7-9	TRBJ2-4	TGTGCCAGCAGCTTAGCCCTAGCGGCCAGGACGGAAAACATTCAGTACTTC	CASSLALAARTENIQYF
.	few	TRBV14	TRBJ2-5	TGTGCCAGCAGCCATCGCACACAGGAGTCCCAGTACTTC	CASSHRTQESQYF
.	.	TRBV29-1	TRBJ1-5	TGCAGCGTTGTAGGCGGGACCGGGCCCCAGCATTTT	CSVVGGTGPQHF
TRBD2	.	TRBV11-2	TRBJ2-1	TGTGCCAGCAGCTTAGGCGGGGGCTACAATGAGCAGTTCTTC	CASSLGGGYNEQFF
.	.	TRBV27	TRBJ2-3	TGTGCCAGCAGCCCGGACAGAATGTCCACAGATACGCAGTATTTT	CASSPDRMSTDTQYF
TRBD1	few	TRBV7-9	TRBJ2-3	TGTGCCAGCAGCTCCCCTCCGGGACAGGGCTCCACAGATACGCAGTATTTT	CASSSPPGQGSTDTQYF
TRBD2	.	TRBV11-2	TRBJ2-1	TGTGCCAGCAGCGCCTCTAGCGGGAGGGCCAATGAGCAGTTCTTC	CASSASSGRANEQFF
TRBD1	.	TRBV5-1	TRBJ1-3	TGCGCCATCTCAAACAGGGGAGCAAACACCATATATTTT	CAISNRGANTIYF
.	.	TRBV28	TRBJ1-5	TGTGCCAGCAGTTTAGGGGCCGTTCAGCCCCAGCATTTT	CASSLGAVQPQHF
TRBD1	few	TRBV7-3	TRBJ2-1	TGTGCCAGCAGCCTAGGGACAGCCACTGAGCAGTTCTTC	CASSLGTATEQFF
.	.	TRBV5-4	TRBJ1-3	TGTGCCAGCAGCGGGGGGGTAGGGCAGGGGCCTCTCTCTGGAAACACCATATATTTT	CASSGGVGQGPLSGNTIYF
TRBD1	.	TRBV5-4	TRBJ1-2	TGTGCCAGCAGCCCCCCGACAGGGAACTATGGCTACACCTTC	CASSPPTGNYGYTF
TRBD1	once	TRBV13	TRBJ2-3	TGTGCCAGCAGCTCCGGACAGGGGACAGATACGCAGTATTTT	CASSSGQGTDTQYF
TRBD1	.	TRBV11-2	TRBJ2-7	TGTGCCAGCAGCTTAACCCCGACAGGGCCTCCCTACGAGCAGTACTTC	CASSLTPTGPPYEQYF
.	.	TRBV5-1	TRBJ2-7	TGCGCCAGCAGCTTGGGGGTTGGAGAGGGCTACGAGCAGTACTTC	CASSLGVGEGYEQYF
TRBD2	once	TRBV7-8	TRBJ2-5	TGTGCCAGCAGCTACCCCCCCCCGGGAGGACCTCAAGAGACCCAGTACTTC	CASSYPPPGGPQETQYF
TRBD2	.	TRBV10-3	TRBJ2-1	TGTGCCATAAAGACTAGCGGGGGCGCGGAGGAGCAGTTCTTC	CAIKTSGGAEEQFF
.	.	TRBV9	TRBJ1-3	TGTGCCAGCAGCGTAGAATCGGTTGACACCATATATTTT	CASSVESVDTIYF
.	.	TRBV19	TRBJ2-4	TGTGCCAGTACCAAGGGGGTTGAAAACATTCAGTACTTC	CASTKGVENIQYF
TRBD1	many	TRBV5-4	TRBJ1-2	TGTGCCAGCAGCTTGATGGGACAGGGGAACGGTGGCTACACCTTC	CASSLMGQGNGGYTF
.	.	TRBV2	TRBJ1-1	TGTGCCAGCAGTGAAGGGGGGCAGCGCACTGAAGCTTTCTTT	CASSEGGQRTEAFF
.	.	TRBV10-3	TRBJ2-7	TGTGCCATCAGTCTACAGGGAAACAACTACGAGCAGTACTTC	CAISLQGNNYEQYF
TRBD1	few	TRBV10-3	TRBJ2-7	TGTGCCATCAGTAAAAGACAGGGTGAGGGCGAGCAGTACTTC	CAISKRQGEGEQYF
TRBD1	.	TRBV19	TRBJ2-5	TGTGCCAGTAGTACTACCAGGGGGAAGACCCAGTACTTC	CASSTTRGKTQYF
TRBD1	once	TRBV3-1/TRBV3-2	TRBJ2-2	TGTGCCAGCAGCACCCCCGAAGGGGGCCGGGTAACCGGGGAGCTGTTTTTT	CASSTPEGGRVTGELFF
TRBD1	.	TRBV6-5	TRBJ2-5	TGTGCCAGTAGGACAGGGGGAATCGAGACCCAGTACTTC	CASRTGGIETQYF
.	.	TRBV18	TRBJ2-1	TGTGCCAGCTCACCCGGGCGGGGTGGTGAGCAGTTCTTC	CASSPGRGGEQFF
.	.	TRBV19	TRBJ1-5	TGTGCCAGTACTAAGACAGCGCCCATGGGGAGCAATCAGCCCCAGCATTTT	CASTKTAPMGSNQPQHF
.	.	TRBV14	TRBJ1-3	TGTGCCAGCAGCCACACACAGGGTGTCACTGGAAACACCATATATTTT	CASSHTQGVTGNTIYF
TRBD1	.	TRBV28	TRBJ1-5	TGTGCCAGCAGTTTACCTCGAAGGACAGGGGGTCAGCCCCAGCATTTT	CASSLPRRTGGQPQHF